What follows describes a single T cell receptor beta chain. A few counts support this clonotype. The antigen it binds to is not known. Base qualities are missing; no much larger clone stands one base away. Taken from the germline V gene, the CDR1 and CDR2 loops are SNHLY and FYNNEI. V gives up 6 bases and J gives up 4 bases, and the segment between their germline ends measures 12 bases. From the cysteine through the phenylalanine, the CDR3 covers 14 amino acids. Only the CDR3 DNA stays, 42 bases, in frame from base 1. Systemically healthy Caucasian individuals from Russia, approximately 39 in total and aged about 6 to 90 years, were included as donors. Around 10 milliliters of peripheral blood were drawn from each donor into EDTA-treated Vacutainer tubes. PBMCs were isolated by Ficoll-Paque density-gradient centrifugation, with at least 6 million obtained per sample. Total RNA, at least 6 micrograms per sample, was extracted from PBMCs with Trizol reagent. Naive CD45RAhigh/CD27high T cell percentages were measured by flow cytometry on a PBMC aliquot from every donor.

This sample stems from a study of blood T cells in healthy people across ages (dated by TCRdb to between 2015 and 2016). Study-wide context: In model experiments, template switching captured roughly one uniquely barcoded TCR beta cDNA molecule for every two T cells. Age-related changes in TCR beta repertoire diversity were measured in the study by deep sequencing normalized with unique cDNA molecular identifiers. The donors were split into four age groups: young (average around 15 years), middle-aged (roughly 40), aged (more than 60) and long-lived (roughly 80). To avoid experimental bias, donors of different ages were distributed randomly across sequencing lanes. The study analyzed two additional independent replicas of 1 million unique cDNA reads from the same blood draw for two donors, one aged 18 to 29 and one aged 80 or older.

Overall results and qualifications from the work: Estimates of total diversity from one million sequenced T cells were regarded as lower bounds and underestimates. As age increased, observed TCR beta diversity per million T cells dropped in a roughly linear way, and a significant reduction was already evident by age 40. The CMV infection status of donors was not known, potentially confounding age-related changes in expanded clonotypes. Since profiling was done on bulk unsorted PBMCs, naive and antigen-experienced compartments could not be conclusively compared. There was a strong correlation between observed TCR beta diversity and the percentage of naive T cells measured by flow cytometry. Compared with the aged group, the long-lived group had more naive CD4+ T cells, fewer expanded clones and increased TCR diversity, suggesting age selection.

The protocol used for the library was 5' RACE. The sequencer listed for this sample is Illumina HiSeq 2500. A second roughly 7 to 12 cycle PCR used a sample-barcoded 5' primer and a J-beta primer mix. A template-switch 5' adaptor carrying 12 random nucleotides introduced a unique molecular identifier onto each TCR beta cDNA molecule. Each sample yielded at least 3 million CDR3-containing paired-end reads. First-strand cDNA synthesis was performed from all RNA using the Mint cDNA synthesis kit, with priming by a TRBC-specific oligonucleotide. Following uracil-DNA glycosylase treatment, a first 18-cycle PCR with universal primers M1SS and BC2_uni_R was performed on all cDNA. The authors processed their data as follows. For normalization, 1 million high-quality reads, each with a distinct molecular identifier, were randomly selected from each sample. Reads with shared molecular identifiers were discarded instead of being binned into consensus sequences. MiTCR, with a Q25 quality threshold and the strictest error-elimination algorithm, was used for CDR3 identification, clonotype clustering and error correction. A nonparametric unseen species model with Euler transformation was used to estimate lower-bound total TCR beta diversity. TCRdb trimmed the raw reads at Q25, called clones with MiXCR and kept productive beta chains. Every entry covers one CDR3 protein and lists the most common genes and DNA from its rows. The V and J calls follow TCRdb's processing rather than the paper's. This sample comprises some 1.5 million distinct CDR3 sequences, roughly 30% of them detected only once. Less than 9.5% of the sample goes to the ten largest clones.

The receptor comes from a woman in her 30s in good health. Rearrangement joined TRBV2 to TRBJ2-2, and possibly TRBD1, on 5 matching bases. Sequencing input: blood. The DNA sequence reads TGTGCCAGCAGCGTCGGGCAGGGCACCGGGGAGCTGTTTTTT. Its coded protein is CASSVGQGTGELFF.